This T cell receptor beta chain comes out of a study of shared clonotypes between healthy human individuals (dated by TCRdb to the early 2020s). For the wider study: The cohort included three men and a couple of women between 18 and 49 years of age. For each donor, CD4 naive and CD4 memory were each given three plates, CD8 naive was given two plates, and CD8 memory was given one plate. To estimate repertoire size and how much clonotype sharing occurs between individuals, the study deeply sequenced the blood TCR repertoires of five or six healthy adults. Different laboratories and diverse techniques were used to prepare libraries and sequence TCR repertoires, to increase sequencing depth and limit assay-specific biases. Per donor, leukapheresis produced somewhere between about 0.94 and 9.5 billion PBMCs.

Donors were healthy HIV-negative adults with no recently reported acute infections or vaccinations. All donors were Caucasian adults living in Nashville, Tennessee, USA. CD4+ T cells were enriched by magnetic negative selection; naive cells were then positively selected on CD45RA, and the negative fraction formed the memory subset. Blood was collected by leukapheresis, and PBMCs were isolated by Ficoll-Histopaque density gradient centrifugation and then cryopreserved in liquid nitrogen vapor phase. Purity and quantity of every magnetically sorted T cell population were checked by analytical flow cytometry. From each sorted fraction, genomic DNA was isolated and quantified by UV absorbance on a Nanodrop 2000c. Using the deep immunoSEQ assay, TCR CDR3 regions were amplified from genomic DNA by multiplex PCR. Extracted genomic DNA from each cell subset was spread evenly across all wells of several immunoSEQ 96-well plates, with each plate serving as a replicate. Each replicate PCR for sorted subsets received roughly 0.2 ug genomic DNA, equal to tens of thousands of T cell genomes. The purified libraries were quantified using a Qubit 3.0 fluorometer, sized with a Bioanalyzer 2100, and then quantified again using the KAPA Library Quantification kit. Every immunoSEQ 96-well plate was sequenced on a separate single-read 150-cycle Illumina NextSeq 550 flow cell. On the authors' methods: Because the immunoSEQ output held only junctional sequences and lacked quality scores, the filtering could not match the filtering applied to full-length reads. To assign V/J genes and CDR3, sequences were annotated using PyIR, a Python wrapper for IgBLAST v1.9, with IMGT germline references. Reads were removed for weak V/J assignments (E-value above 1e-6), missing CDR3, stop codons, out-of-frame junctions, or ambiguous translated residues. V3J clonotypes were defined as sequences sharing an identical inferred V gene, J gene, and CDR3 amino acid sequence. Percentage overlap between repertoires was calculated by dividing the number of shared unique clonotypes by the size of the smaller repertoire. Repertoire richness was assessed with RTK rarefaction, the Chao1 estimator, and Recon v2.1 estimates of unobserved clonotypes. OLGA was used to compute generation probabilities for all TCRbeta clonotypes that the gDNA method yielded from a handful of donors. The source is immuneACCESS, and TCRdb retained only in-frame sequences with V and J called. Part of the clones is not carried over; for the studies checked, unresolved V genes explain less than half of this, and the remainder is unexplained. V and J calls and clone size come straight from that table; D and trimming were deduced from the DNA. In this sample the table shows about 1.5 million clones, approximately 98% of which occur a single time. The ten largest clones take up roughly 0.45% of the sample.

Results the study describes overall, beyond this receptor: Larger estimated clonotype richness was generally found for naive subsets than for memory subsets. When a few donors were compared, the shared fraction of clonotypes was about 5.2% for naive CD4, 3.5% to 4% for naive CD8, more than 2% for memory CD4, and about 0.36% for memory CD8. Pairwise subsampling indicated that sequencing depth was expected to affect the degree of clonotype sharing among donors. Compared with non-shared clonotypes, the clonotypes found in all four sorted-subset donors had higher generation probabilities. Because the study included a small number of donors, the genetic and exposure-history diversity represented was limited. Sampling was restricted to blood, and TCR repertoires in tissues likely differ from the TCR repertoires found in blood. Incomplete sequencing was indicated by rarefaction of sorted-subset datasets, despite the large sequencing depth.

Concerning this clone itself: Its antigen is still unknown. No quality values exist for individual bases; no much larger clone is one base distant.

Sequenced sample: naive CD4+ T cells sorted from blood. The sample's cell subset or site label is to be understood as: CD45RA+ positively selected. This receptor was identified in a man younger than 40 in good health.

CDR3 region: CASRPSPLSGNTIYF. Here is the DNA: TGTGCCAGCAGACCGAGCCCCCTCTCTGGAAACACCATATATTTT. The sequence links TRBV5-4 to TRBJ1-3; the D gene identity is not certain. The CDR3 covers 15 residues, taking in both the cysteine and the phenylalanine. Only the CDR3 part of the read is kept: 45 bases, read in frame from the first base. Looking up the germline V gene (reference sequence) yields CDR1 SGHNT and CDR2 YYREEE. Between the V and J ends, shortened by 5 bases and 0 bases respectively, the junction contains 12 bases.